Sequencing of this TCR beta chain was carried out in a study of blood T cell repertoires in COVID-19. Study as a whole: PBMCs, B-cell-depleted T cells, or T cells were the source of the cDNA or gDNA that made up the material.

CDR3 length: 15 residues. Trimming took 3 bases from V and 5 from J, leaving 11 bases between them. From germline, CDR1 is MNHEY and CDR2 SMNVEV (reference sequence). Generated by immunoSEQ multiplex PCR, the TCRdb table keeps only in-frame clones and is missing some. The sample lists around 390,000 clones, 85% to 90% seen once, with about 9.4% in the top ten. This chain connects TRBV27 to TRBJ1-6; D unclear. The sample comprised PBMCs or T cells enriched from blood (not recorded which). The clonotype originates from a woman aged 45-65 years who had recovered from COVID-19. CDR3 in amino acids: CASSFEEGDNSPLHF. CDR3 bases: TGTGCCAGCAGTTTCGAGGAGGGCGATAATTCACCCCTCCACTTT.